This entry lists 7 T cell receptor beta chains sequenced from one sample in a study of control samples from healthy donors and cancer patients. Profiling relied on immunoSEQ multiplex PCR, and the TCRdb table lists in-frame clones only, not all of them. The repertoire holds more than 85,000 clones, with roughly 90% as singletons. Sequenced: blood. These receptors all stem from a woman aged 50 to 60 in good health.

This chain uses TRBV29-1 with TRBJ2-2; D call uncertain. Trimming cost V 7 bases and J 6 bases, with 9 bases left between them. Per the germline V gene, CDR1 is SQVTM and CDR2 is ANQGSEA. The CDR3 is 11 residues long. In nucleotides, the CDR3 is TGCAGCGCAATCCGGGCCGGGGAGCTGTTTTTT. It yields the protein CSAIRAGELFF.

Here the CDR3 DNA reads TGTGCCAGCAGCAAAGAGGGAAGGGGCGCCCCTAACTCACCCCTCCACTTT. Translated: CASSKEGRGAPNSPLHF. The rearrangement links TRBV21-1 to TRBJ1-6; the table's D call, TRBD1, was not checked against the DNA. TRBV21-1 is classified as a pseudogene. The CDR3 has 17 amino acids.

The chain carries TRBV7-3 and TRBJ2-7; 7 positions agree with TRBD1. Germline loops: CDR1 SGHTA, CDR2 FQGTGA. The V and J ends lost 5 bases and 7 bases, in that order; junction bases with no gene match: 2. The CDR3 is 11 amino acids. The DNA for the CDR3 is TGTGCCAGCAGCCCCAGGGGGGAGCAGTACGTC. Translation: CASSPRGEQYV.

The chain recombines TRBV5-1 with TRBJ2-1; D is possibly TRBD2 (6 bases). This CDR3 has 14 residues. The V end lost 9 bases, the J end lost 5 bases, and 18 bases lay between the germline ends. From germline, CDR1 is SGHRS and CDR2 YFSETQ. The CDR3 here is CATQVGLINNEQFF. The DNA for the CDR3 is TGCGCCACGCAGGTGGGACTCATAAACAATGAGCAGTTCTTC. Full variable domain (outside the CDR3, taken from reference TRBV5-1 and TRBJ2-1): KAGVTQTPRYLIKTRGQQVTLSCSPISGHRSVSWYQQTPGQGLQFLFEYFSETQRNKGNFPGRFSGRQFSNSRSEMNVSTLELGDSALYLCATQVGLINNEQFFGPGTRLTVL.

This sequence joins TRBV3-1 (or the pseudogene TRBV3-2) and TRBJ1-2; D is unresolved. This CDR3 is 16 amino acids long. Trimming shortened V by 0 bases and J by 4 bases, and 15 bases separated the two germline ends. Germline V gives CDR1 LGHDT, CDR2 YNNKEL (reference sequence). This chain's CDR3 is CASSQDLQRPIYGYTF. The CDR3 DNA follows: TGTGCCAGCAGCCAAGATTTACAGAGACCTATCTATGGCTACACCTTC.

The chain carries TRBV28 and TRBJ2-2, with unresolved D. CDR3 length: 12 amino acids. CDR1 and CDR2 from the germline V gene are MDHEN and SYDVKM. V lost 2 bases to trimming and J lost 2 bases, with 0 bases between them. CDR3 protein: CASSLNTGELFF. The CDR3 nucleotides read TGTGCCAGCAGTTTAAACACCGGGGAGCTGTTTTTT.

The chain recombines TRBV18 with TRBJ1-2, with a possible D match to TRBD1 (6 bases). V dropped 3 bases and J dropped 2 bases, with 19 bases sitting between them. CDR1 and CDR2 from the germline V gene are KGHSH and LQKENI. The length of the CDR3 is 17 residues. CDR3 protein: CASSPQGRGAVNYGYTF. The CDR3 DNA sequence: TGTGCCAGCTCACCTCAAGGGCGGGGGGCTGTGAACTATGGCTACACCTTC.